This T cell receptor beta chain was retrieved from a study of spatial heterogeneity in lung cancer. The wider study: In raw reads, more than eight appearances on average were recorded for each unique TCR and UMI combination.

V was pared by 3 bases and J by 7 bases, with 10 bases between. This CDR3 region has 13 residues. Germline CDR1 and CDR2: LNHDA and SQIVND (reference sequence). As to time point: sample taken at primary tumor resection. Sequencing of whole RNA from tumor, nontumor lung or frozen PBMC involved no sorting. Every individual TCR cDNA molecule carried its own unique molecular identifier, which allowed correction of PCR and sequencing errors. Via MiXCR, TCRdb re-called the 5' RACE reads, giving one row per CDR3 protein. The profile shows about 82,000 distinct CDR3 sequences, 10% to 15% of them singletons. The table lists this clonotype with a few counts.

The receptor was isolated from a male donor with early-stage non-small cell lung cancer. This chain joins TRBV19 and TRBJ1-5; D gene unclear. This specimen consisted of PBMCs, obtained at surgery. CDR3 loop: CASSINEAQPQHF. The CDR3 DNA follows: TGTGCCAGTAGTATTAATGAGGCACAGCCCCAGCATTTT.